The rows below give T cell receptor beta chains drawn from one sample of a study of identical twins. TCRdb ran MiXCR on the 5' RACE reads and lists one entry per CDR3 protein. Among under 900,000 distinct CDR3 sequences listed, more than 9% were seen once. The sample was also linked to a second study, of yellow fever vaccine responses in identical twins.

The specimen was PBMCs. The receptors come from a woman aged 18-30 years in good health. Both conserved end residues are part of each CDR3. Fields, in order: CDR3 length, V gene, D gene, CDR3 protein. A D gene is named only where the DNA matches it firmly.

CDR3 length: 13
V gene: TRBV12-3/TRBV12-4
D gene: .
CDR3 protein: CASSRRESTEAFF

CDR3 length: 11
V gene: TRBV20-1
D gene: TRBD1
CDR3 protein: CSTDRGNEQFF

CDR3 length: 16
V gene: TRBV20-1
D gene: TRBD2
CDR3 protein: CSASAAGGLAKNIQYF

CDR3 length: 16
V gene: TRBV21-1
D gene: .
CDR3 protein: CASSKGRVYWSNEQFF

CDR3 length: 14
V gene: TRBV7-2
D gene: .
CDR3 protein: CASRLGRTYNEQFF

CDR3 length: 15
V gene: TRBV28
D gene: TRBD1
CDR3 protein: CASSSSGQGTDTQYF

CDR3 length: 17
V gene: TRBV15
D gene: TRBD2
CDR3 protein: CATSTGVTSGGYNEQFF

CDR3 length: 14
V gene: TRBV3-1
D gene: TRBD2
CDR3 protein: CASSTSGAYNEQFF

CDR3 length: 12
V gene: TRBV28
D gene: .
CDR3 protein: CASSQRNSPLHF

CDR3 length: 13
V gene: TRBV15
D gene: .
CDR3 protein: CATGGWGTGELFF

CDR3 length: 13
V gene: TRBV20-1
D gene: TRBD2
CDR3 protein: CSARVLAGAEQFF

CDR3 length: 12
V gene: TRBV7-9
D gene: TRBD2
CDR3 protein: CASSTLADEQFF

CDR3 length: 18
V gene: TRBV6-5
D gene: TRBD2
CDR3 protein: CASSSTPRLAGVVETQYF

CDR3 length: 16
V gene: TRBV10-3
D gene: .
CDR3 protein: CAISGPQGSGANVLTF

CDR3 length: 17
V gene: TRBV7-8
D gene: TRBD2
CDR3 protein: CASSLFSSGSPRETQYF